The entry that follows covers one T cell receptor (beta chain) sequence. Trimming took 3 bases from V and 3 from J, leaving 12 bases between them. The germline V gene has CDR1 LNHDA and CDR2 SQIVND (reference sequence). The CDR3 is 16 amino acids. Under the authors' procedure: How many nucleated cells were present was estimated from reference gene primer amplification. The data were produced by immunoSEQ multiplex PCR, yet TCRdb's version contains in-frame clones alone and is incomplete. That table gives V, J and clone size, and the DNA gave D and trimming. The sample has about 80,000 clones, over 70% seen once. The source of the sample is a study of blood T cell repertoires in COVID-19. At the level of the study: From the United States, Italy and Spain came samples of acute and convalescent COVID-19. T cells, B-cell-depleted T cells, or PBMCs supplied cDNA or gDNA.

The receptor comes from a man at least 80 years old with acute or convalescent COVID-19. Sequencing was carried out using peripheral blood. The V and J genes are TRBV19 and TRBJ2-6; D possibly corresponds to TRBD2 (5 bases). The CDR3: CASSMERAGGANVLTF. DNA for the CDR3: TGTGCCAGTAGTATGGAGAGGGCCGGTGGGGCCAACGTCCTGACTTTC.